Listed below are T cell receptor beta chains from one sample, sequenced in a study of T cell responses to AZD1222 COVID-19 vaccine. The repertoire was sequenced with immunoSEQ multiplex PCR; TCRdb's copy has only in-frame clones and lacks some. Among fewer than 90,000 clones listed, roughly 86% were seen once. The specimen comprised peripheral blood, sampled 28 days after the second AZD1222 dose. The receptors here all came from an adult who received the AZD1222 COVID-19 vaccine. Both conserved end residues are part of each CDR3. D genes are given only for firm matches. Clone size is not always given. Where it is, it says once, few, many or a class for expanded clones.

V gene	D gene	J gene	CDR3 length	clone size	CDR3 DNA	CDR3 protein
TRBV5-4	-	TRBJ2-2	14	-	TGTGCCAGCAGCGTTCTGGGGGCCACCGGGGAGCTGTTTTTT	CASSVLGATGELFF
TRBV28	TRBD2	TRBJ2-3	17	-	TGTGCCAGCAGTTTATATTTCGCGGGAGGGAGCACAGATACGCAGTATTTT	CASSLYFAGGSTDTQYF
TRBV14	-	TRBJ2-2	15	-	TGTGCCAGCAGCCAAGGCAACAGGAACACCGGGGAGCTGTTTTTT	CASSQGNRNTGELFF
TRBV4-1	-	TRBJ2-7	16	-	TGCGCCAGCAGCCAAGAAAGGCGGGACCGGGGATACGAGCAGTACTTC	CASSQERRDRGYEQYF
TRBV23-1	TRBD1	TRBJ2-5	14	-	TGCGCCAGCAGTCCCTTACAGGGGCTTGGGACCCAGTACTTC	CASSPLQGLGTQYF
TRBV28	-	TRBJ2-7	13	-	TGTGCCAGCAGTTACCCTGAGTCTTACGAGCAGTACTTC	CASSYPESYEQYF
TRBV10-3	-	TRBJ1-3	13	-	TGTGCCATCAGTTTATACCTTGGAAACACCATATATTTT	CAISLYLGNTIYF
TRBV19	-	TRBJ2-3	16	-	TGTGCCAGTAGTATTGGTAGGGCGACCGGGGCAGATACGCAGTATTTT	CASSIGRATGADTQYF
TRBV10-3	TRBD1	TRBJ1-2	14	-	TGTGCCATAAACCCGGGACAGCCTAACTATGGCTACACCTTC	CAINPGQPNYGYTF
TRBV5-1	-	TRBJ2-5	15	-	TGCGCCAGCAGCTTGGCGGCCAGGGGAGCAGAGACCCAGTACTTC	CASSLAARGAETQYF
TRBV4-3	-	TRBJ2-1	17	-	TGCGCCAGCAGCCAAGGCCGAGCTTCGGTCTCCTACAATGAGCAGTTCTTC	CASSQGRASVSYNEQFF
TRBV7-3	TRBD1	TRBJ2-7	15	once	TGTGCCAGCAGCTTATCAGGGGGTAACTCCTACGAGCAGTACTTC	CASSLSGGNSYEQYF
TRBV2	TRBD1	TRBJ2-5	10	-	TGTGCCAGCAATAAGGGGGCCTCGTACTTC	CASNKGASYF
TRBV6-2/TRBV6-3	TRBD2	TRBJ2-3	19	-	TGTGCCAGCAGTAACCGGGGGACTAGCGGGAGGGCGGTTGGCGATACGCAGTATTTT	CASSNRGTSGRAVGDTQYF
TRBV14	-	TRBJ1-6	15	few	TGTGCCAGCAGCCAAGCCACAGGGAGGAATTCACCCCTCCACTTT	CASSQATGRNSPLHF
TRBV15	-	TRBJ2-6	16	-	TGTGCCACCAGCGGTCGACAGATCTCTGGGGCCAACGTCCTGACTTTC	CATSGRQISGANVLTF
TRBV28	-	TRBJ2-7	13	once	TGTGCCAGCAGTTTAACCCTTTCTTACGAGCAGTACTTC	CASSLTLSYEQYF
TRBV6-5	-	TRBJ2-3	13	-	TGTGCCAGCAGTTACCGGAGCACAGATACGCAGTATTTT	CASSYRSTDTQYF
TRBV3-1/TRBV3-2	-	TRBJ1-2	16	-	TGTGCCAGCAGCCAAGATAGGTGGTCGTCTAACTATGGCTACACCTTC	CASSQDRWSSNYGYTF
TRBV4-3	TRBD1	TRBJ2-5	15	-	TGCGCCAGCAGCCAATGGACAGGGAGTGGAGAGACCCAGTACTTC	CASSQWTGSGETQYF
TRBV6-6	-	TRBJ2-7	14	-	TGTGCCAGCAGTCGCGACAGGACCCTCTACGAGCAGTACTTC	CASSRDRTLYEQYF
TRBV7-9	TRBD1	TRBJ1-1	13	-	TGTGCCAGCAGCCCCGCAGGGGGTGCCGAAGCTTTCTTT	CASSPAGGAEAFF
TRBV4-2	TRBD2	TRBJ2-7	14	-	TGTGCCAGCAGCCCGACTAGCGACTCCTACGAGCAGTACTTC	CASSPTSDSYEQYF
TRBV4-2	-	TRBJ2-2	16	-	TGTGCCAGCAGCCAAGGAGGGCCGCCGAACACCGGGGAGCTGTTTTTT	CASSQGGPPNTGELFF
TRBV5-8	TRBD1	TRBJ1-1	15	-	TGTGCCAGCAGCTTCAGGACAGGACCCAACACTGAAGCTTTCTTT	CASSFRTGPNTEAFF
TRBV12-3/TRBV12-4	-	TRBJ1-5	12	-	TGTGCCAGCACCCCGAGCAATCAGCCCCAGCATTTT	CASTPSNQPQHF
TRBV3-1/TRBV3-2	-	TRBJ2-2	15	-	TGTGCCAGCAGCCAAGAAAACTCTTACACCGGGGAGCTGTTTTTT	CASSQENSYTGELFF
TRBV25-1	TRBD1	TRBJ2-2	15	-	TGTGCCAGCAGTTCCCGGACAGGGGGTCCCGGGGAGCTGTTTTTT	CASSSRTGGPGELFF
TRBV11-3	-	TRBJ2-2	16	-	TGTGCCAGCAGCTTAGTGGGTCAGGGGAACACCGGGGAGCTGTTTTTT	CASSLVGQGNTGELFF
TRBV29-1	TRBD1	TRBJ1-2	14	-	TGCAGCTCCGCCCCGGGACAGGGGGCAATTGGCTACACCTTC	CSSAPGQGAIGYTF
TRBV28	TRBD2	TRBJ2-1	16	-	TGTGCCAGCAAGGCCGGGGGGGCGCCCGCCTACAATGAGCAGTTCTTC	CASKAGGAPAYNEQFF
TRBV5-4	TRBD2	TRBJ2-2	14	-	TGTGCCAGCAGCCCTGGCGGGGGCACCGGGGAGCTGTTTTTT	CASSPGGGTGELFF
TRBV5-4	TRBD2	TRBJ2-5	17	-	TGTGCCAGCAGCCCAGCCCCGGCTAGCGGGGATGGGAAGACCCAGTACTTC	CASSPAPASGDGKTQYF
TRBV16	-	TRBJ1-2	15	-	TGTGCCAGCAGCCCTCCTAGATCCCTAAACTATGGCTACACCTTC	CASSPPRSLNYGYTF
TRBV6-5	-	TRBJ2-1	14	-	TGTGCCAGCAGGGGCACTACGGGTTCGGATGAGCAGTTCTTC	CASRGTTGSDEQFF
TRBV7-2	-	TRBJ2-1	13	-	TGTGCCAGCAGCTTATTTGGTTACAATGAGCAGTTCTTC	CASSLFGYNEQFF
TRBV7-2	TRBD1	TRBJ2-7	18	-	TGTGCCAGCAGCTCCGCCCGGGACAGGGGGCTGGCGGGGTACGAGCAGTACTTC	CASSSARDRGLAGYEQYF
TRBV7-8	-	TRBJ2-5	14	-	TGTGCCAGCAGCTCCCGACTAGGAGGAGAGACCCAGTACTTC	CASSSRLGGETQYF
TRBV19	-	TRBJ2-6	14	once	TGTGCCAGTAGTTCAGGGTCTGGGGCCAACGTCCTGACTTTC	CASSSGSGANVLTF
TRBV27	-	TRBJ2-3	13	-	TGTGCCAGCAACCCAGCTGGTAAAGATACGCAGTATTTT	CASNPAGKDTQYF
TRBV5-5	-	TRBJ2-7	13	-	TGTGCCAGCAGCTTCGGGACTGCCGGAGAGCAGTACTTC	CASSFGTAGEQYF
TRBV5-1	-	TRBJ2-7	18	-	TGCGCCAGCAGCCCGGAGACCCCAGGTCCCCTCAATTTCTACGAGCAGTACTTC	CASSPETPGPLNFYEQYF
TRBV3-1/TRBV3-2	TRBD2	TRBJ2-3	14	-	TGTGCCAGCAGCTCCCAGGGGACTAGCGGGAGTAAGTATTTT	CASSSQGTSGSKYF
TRBV4-2	TRBD1	TRBJ1-6	16	-	TGTGCCAGCAGCCAAGAGGCAGGGGGCTATAATTCACCCCTCCACTTT	CASSQEAGGYNSPLHF
TRBV5-1	TRBD1	TRBJ2-7	12	-	TGCGCCAGTAACGACAGGGACAACGAGCAGTACTTC	CASNDRDNEQYF